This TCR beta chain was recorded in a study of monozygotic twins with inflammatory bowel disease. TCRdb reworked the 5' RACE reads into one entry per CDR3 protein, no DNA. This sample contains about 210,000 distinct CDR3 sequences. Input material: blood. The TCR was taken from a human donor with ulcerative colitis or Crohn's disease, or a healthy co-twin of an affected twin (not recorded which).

The CDR3 here is CASSGGTRNTIYF. The chain has TRBV12-3 or TRBV12-4 and TRBJ1-3; the TCRdb call, TRBD1, lacks DNA for checking. This CDR3 spans 13 amino acids.